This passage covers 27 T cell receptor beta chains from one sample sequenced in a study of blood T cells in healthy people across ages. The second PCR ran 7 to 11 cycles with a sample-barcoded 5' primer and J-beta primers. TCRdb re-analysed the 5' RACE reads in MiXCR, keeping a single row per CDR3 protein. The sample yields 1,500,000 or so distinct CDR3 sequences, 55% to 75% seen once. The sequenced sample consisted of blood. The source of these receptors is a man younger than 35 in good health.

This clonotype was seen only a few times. The DNA of the CDR3 is TGTGCCAGCAGCGTAGGCAGGTACCTATCGGGTGGCTACACCTTC. Translating it yields CASSVGRYLSGGYTF. The chain joins TRBV9 to TRBJ1-2, with D unclear. The V end lost 0 bases, the J end lost 7 bases, and 16 bases lay between the germline ends. In germline, CDR1 is SGDLS, CDR2 YYNGEE. This CDR3 spans 15 amino acids.

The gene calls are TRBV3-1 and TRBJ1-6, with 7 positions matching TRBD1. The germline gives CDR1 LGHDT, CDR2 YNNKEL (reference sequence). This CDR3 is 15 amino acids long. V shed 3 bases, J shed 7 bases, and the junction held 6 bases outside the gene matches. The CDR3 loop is CASSHHGTANSPLHF. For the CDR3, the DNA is TGTGCCAGCAGCCACCACGGGACAGCAAATTCACCCCTCCACTTT.

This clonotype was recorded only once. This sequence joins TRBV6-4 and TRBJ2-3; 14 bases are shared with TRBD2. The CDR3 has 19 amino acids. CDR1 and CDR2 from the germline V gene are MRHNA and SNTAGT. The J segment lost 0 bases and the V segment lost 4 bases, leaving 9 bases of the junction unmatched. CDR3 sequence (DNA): TGTGCCAGCAGTGCCCCCCCGGGACTAGCGGGGGACAGCACAGATACGCAGTATTTT. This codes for CASSAPPGLAGDSTDTQYF.

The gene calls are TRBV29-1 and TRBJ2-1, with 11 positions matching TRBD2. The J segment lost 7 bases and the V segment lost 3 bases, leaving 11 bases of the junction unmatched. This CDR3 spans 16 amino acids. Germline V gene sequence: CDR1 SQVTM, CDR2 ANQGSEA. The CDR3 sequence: CSVERVTSGIDNEQFF. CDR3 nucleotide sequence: TGCAGCGTTGAGAGAGTGACTAGCGGGATCGATAATGAGCAGTTCTTC.

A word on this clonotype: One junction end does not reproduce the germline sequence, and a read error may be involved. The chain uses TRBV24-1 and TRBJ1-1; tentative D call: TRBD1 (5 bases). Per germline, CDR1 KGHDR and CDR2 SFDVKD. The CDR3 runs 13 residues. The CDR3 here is CAASALVGAEAFF. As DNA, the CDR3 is TGTGCCGCCAGTGCCCTCGTAGGGGCTGAAGCTTTCTTT.

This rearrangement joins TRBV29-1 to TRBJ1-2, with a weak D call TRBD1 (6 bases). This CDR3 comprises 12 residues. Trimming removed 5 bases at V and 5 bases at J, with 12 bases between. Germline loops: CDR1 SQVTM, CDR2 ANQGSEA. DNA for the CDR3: TGCAGCGTTTGCCAGGGGATGTATGGCTACACCTTC. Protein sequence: CSVCQGMYGYTF.

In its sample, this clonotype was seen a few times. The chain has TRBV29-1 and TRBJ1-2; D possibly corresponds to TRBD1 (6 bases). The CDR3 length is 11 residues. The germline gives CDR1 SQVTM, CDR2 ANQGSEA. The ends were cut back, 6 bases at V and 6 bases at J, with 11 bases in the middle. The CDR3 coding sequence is TGCAGCGTGCCAGGGGTGGATGGCTACACCTTC. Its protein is CSVPGVDGYTF.

CDR3 sequence: CASGLTGNSGANVLTF. The DNA of the CDR3 is TGTGCCAGCGGATTGACGGGAAACTCTGGGGCCAACGTCCTGACTTTC. The chain combines TRBV28 with TRBJ2-6, with a weak D call TRBD2 (5 bases). This CDR3 spans 16 amino acids. Germline V gene data show CDR1 as MDHEN and CDR2 as SYDVKM. V gave up 8 bases and J gave up 0 bases, with 14 bases separating them.

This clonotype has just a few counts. In nucleotides, the CDR3 is TGCAGTGCCCTGGGAGCCGACTATGGCTACACCTTC. Its translation: CSALGADYGYTF. The V and J genes are TRBV20-1 and TRBJ1-2; D is unclear. V was shortened by 6 bases and J by 3 bases, with 11 bases between the two germline ends. CDR1 and CDR2 (germline): DFQATT, SNEGSKA (reference sequence). CDR3 length: 12 residues.

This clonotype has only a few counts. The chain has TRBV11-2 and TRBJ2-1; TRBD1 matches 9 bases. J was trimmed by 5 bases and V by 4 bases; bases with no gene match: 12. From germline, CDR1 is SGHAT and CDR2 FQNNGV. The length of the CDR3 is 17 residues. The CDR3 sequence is CASSSPEGWDRDNEQFF. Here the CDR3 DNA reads TGTGCCAGCAGCTCACCCGAGGGGTGGGACAGGGACAATGAGCAGTTCTTC.

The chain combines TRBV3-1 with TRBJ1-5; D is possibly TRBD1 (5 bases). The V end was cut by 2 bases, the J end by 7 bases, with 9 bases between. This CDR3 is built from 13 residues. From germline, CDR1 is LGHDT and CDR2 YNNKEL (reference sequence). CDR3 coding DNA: TGTGCCAGCAGCCAATACGGGGACCAGCCCCAGCATTTT. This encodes CASSQYGDQPQHF.

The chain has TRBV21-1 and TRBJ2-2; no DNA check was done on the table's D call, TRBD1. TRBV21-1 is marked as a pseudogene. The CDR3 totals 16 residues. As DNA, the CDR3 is TGTGCCAGCAGCAAAGGGGAGACAGGGGGAACCGGGGAGCTGTTTTTT. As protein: CASSKGETGGTGELFF.

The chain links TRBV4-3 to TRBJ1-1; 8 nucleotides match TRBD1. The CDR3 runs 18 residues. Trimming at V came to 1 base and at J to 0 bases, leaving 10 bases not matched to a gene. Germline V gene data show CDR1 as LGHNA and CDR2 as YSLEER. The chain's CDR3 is CASSQAGGRGVVNTEAFF. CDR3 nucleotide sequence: TGCGCCAGCAGCCAAGCAGGGGGCCGGGGAGTAGTGAACACTGAAGCTTTCTTT.

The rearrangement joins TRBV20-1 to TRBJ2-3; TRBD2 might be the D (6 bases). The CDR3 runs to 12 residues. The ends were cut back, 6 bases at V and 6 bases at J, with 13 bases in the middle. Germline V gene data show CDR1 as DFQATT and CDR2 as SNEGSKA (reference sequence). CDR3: CSADRRGDTQYF. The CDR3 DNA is TGCAGTGCGGATCGACGGGGGGATACGCAGTATTTT.

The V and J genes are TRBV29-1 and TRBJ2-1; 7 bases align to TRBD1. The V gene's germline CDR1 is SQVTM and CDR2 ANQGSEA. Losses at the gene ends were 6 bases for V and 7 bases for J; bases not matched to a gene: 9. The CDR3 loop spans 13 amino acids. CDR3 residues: CSVNRQGLNEQFF. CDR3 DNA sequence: TGCAGCGTCAACAGACAGGGTTTGAATGAGCAGTTCTTC.

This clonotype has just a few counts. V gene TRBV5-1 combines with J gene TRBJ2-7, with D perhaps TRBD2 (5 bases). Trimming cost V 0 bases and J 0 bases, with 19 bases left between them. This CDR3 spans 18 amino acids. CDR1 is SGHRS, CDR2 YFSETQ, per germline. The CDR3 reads CASSLEGQTGYSSYEQYF. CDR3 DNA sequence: TGCGCCAGCAGCTTGGAAGGCCAGACGGGGTATAGCTCCTACGAGCAGTACTTC.

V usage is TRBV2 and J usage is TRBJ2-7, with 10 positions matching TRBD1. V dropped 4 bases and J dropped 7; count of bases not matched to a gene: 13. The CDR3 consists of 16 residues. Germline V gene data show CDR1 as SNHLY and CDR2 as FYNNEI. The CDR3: CASSVKRDRGSWEQYF. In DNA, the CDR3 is TGTGCCAGCAGTGTGAAGAGGGACAGGGGATCGTGGGAGCAGTACTTC.

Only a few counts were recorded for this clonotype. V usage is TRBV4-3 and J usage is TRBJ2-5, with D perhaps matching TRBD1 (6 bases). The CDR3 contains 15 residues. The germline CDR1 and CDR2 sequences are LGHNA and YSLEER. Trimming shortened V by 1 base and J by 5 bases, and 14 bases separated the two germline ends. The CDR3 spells CASSQGTPRGETQYF. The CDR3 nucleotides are TGCGCCAGCAGCCAAGGGACCCCAAGGGGGGAGACCCAGTACTTC.

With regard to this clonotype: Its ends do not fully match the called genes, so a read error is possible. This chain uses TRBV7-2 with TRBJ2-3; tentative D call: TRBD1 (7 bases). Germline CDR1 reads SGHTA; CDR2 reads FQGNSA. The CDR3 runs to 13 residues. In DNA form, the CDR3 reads TGTGCCGGCAGCTTCAGGGGGGCAGATACGCAGTATTTT. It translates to CAGSFRGADTQYF.

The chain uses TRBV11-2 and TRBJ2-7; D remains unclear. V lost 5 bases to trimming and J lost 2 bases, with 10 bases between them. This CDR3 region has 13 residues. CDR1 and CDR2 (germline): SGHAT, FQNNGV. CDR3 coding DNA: TGTGCCAGCAGCCGAGTACGCGCCTACGAGCAGTACTTC. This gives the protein CASSRVRAYEQYF.

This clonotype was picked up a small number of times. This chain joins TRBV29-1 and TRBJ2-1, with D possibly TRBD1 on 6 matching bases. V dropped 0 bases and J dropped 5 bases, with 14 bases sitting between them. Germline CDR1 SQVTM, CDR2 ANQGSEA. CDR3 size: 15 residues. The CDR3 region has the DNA TGCAGCGTTGAAGAGGACAGCGCGGTCGACAATGAGCAGTTCTTC. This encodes CSVEEDSAVDNEQFF.

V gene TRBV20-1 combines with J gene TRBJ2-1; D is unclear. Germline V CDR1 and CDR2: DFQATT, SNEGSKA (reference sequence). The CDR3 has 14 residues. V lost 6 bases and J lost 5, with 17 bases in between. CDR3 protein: CSASPDPTNNEQFF. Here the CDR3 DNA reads TGCAGTGCCAGCCCCGACCCTACGAACAATGAGCAGTTCTTC.

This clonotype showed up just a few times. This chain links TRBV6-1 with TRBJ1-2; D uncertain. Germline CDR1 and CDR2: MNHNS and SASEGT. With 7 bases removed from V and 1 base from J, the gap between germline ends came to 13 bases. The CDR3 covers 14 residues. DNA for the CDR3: TGTGCCAGCACTCCGCAAGGGAGTAACTATGGCTACACCTTC. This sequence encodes CASTPQGSNYGYTF.

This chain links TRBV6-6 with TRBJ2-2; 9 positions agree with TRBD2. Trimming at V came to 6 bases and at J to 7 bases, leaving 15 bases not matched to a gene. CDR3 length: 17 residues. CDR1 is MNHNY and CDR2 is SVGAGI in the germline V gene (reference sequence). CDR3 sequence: CASSPEGGGRAVGELFF. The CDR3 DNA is TGTGCCAGCAGCCCAGAGGGTGGCGGGAGGGCCGTCGGGGAGCTGTTTTTT.

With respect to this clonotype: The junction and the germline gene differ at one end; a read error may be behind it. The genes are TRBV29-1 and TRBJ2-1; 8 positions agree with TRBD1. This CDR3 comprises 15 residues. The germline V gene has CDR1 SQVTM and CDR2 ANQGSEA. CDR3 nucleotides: TGCAGCGTTGCATCTCTGGACAGGGAGTACAATGAGCGGTTCTTC. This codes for CSVASLDREYNERFF.

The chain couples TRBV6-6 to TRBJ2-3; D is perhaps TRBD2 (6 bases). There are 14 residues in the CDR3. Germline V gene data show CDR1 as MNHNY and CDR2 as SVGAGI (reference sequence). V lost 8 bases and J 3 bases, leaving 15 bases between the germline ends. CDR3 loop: CASQLARDTDTQYF. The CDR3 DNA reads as TGTGCCAGCCAACTAGCAAGGGATACAGATACGCAGTATTTT.

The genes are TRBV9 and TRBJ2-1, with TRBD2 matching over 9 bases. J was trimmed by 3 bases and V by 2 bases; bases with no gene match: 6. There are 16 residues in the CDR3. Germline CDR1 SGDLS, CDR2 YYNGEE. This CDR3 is CASSVSGSFLYNEQFF. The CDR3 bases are TGTGCCAGCAGCGTTAGCGGGAGTTTTCTCTACAATGAGCAGTTCTTC. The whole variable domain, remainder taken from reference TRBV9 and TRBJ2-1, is DSGVTQTPKHLITATGQRVTLRCSPRSGDLSVYWYQQSLDQGLQFLIQYYNGEERAKGNILERFSAQQFPDLHSELNLSSLELGDSALYFCASSVSGSFLYNEQFFGPGTRLTVL.